A single sample is the source of the 24 T cell receptor beta chains below, sequenced in a study of Ad26.COV2.S vaccination and SARS-CoV-2 variants. Profiling relied on immunoSEQ multiplex PCR, and the TCRdb table lists in-frame clones only, not all of them. The table lists about 470,000 clones, around 90% of them singletons. Regarding treatment: roughly 18 received Ad26.COV2.S at low or high dose, single or two shots; about 5 received placebo; per-sample allocation not given. After the first vaccine or placebo injection, samples were drawn on day 63. Sample: peripheral blood, taken in a trial of Ad26.COV2.S vaccine versus placebo. These receptors were taken from a person between 18 and 65 years old who received the Ad26.COV2.S COVID-19 vaccine or a placebo.

The chain joins TRBV5-1 to TRBJ2-5; the D gene could be TRBD1 or TRBD2 (5 bases each). The CDR3 spans 15 residues. Germline V gene data show CDR1 as SGHRS and CDR2 as YFSETQ. V shed 7 bases and J shed 1 base, with 17 bases lying between them. The CDR3 loop is CASQPLGETQETQYF. As DNA, the CDR3 is TGCGCCAGCCAGCCATTGGGGGAGACCCAAGAGACCCAGTACTTC.

The chain links TRBV3-1 (or the pseudogene TRBV3-2) to TRBJ1-2, with a tentative D call TRBD1 (5 bases). The CDR3 runs to 12 residues. Germline V gene sequence: CDR1 LGHDT, CDR2 YNNKEL (reference sequence). V dropped 0 bases and J dropped 9 bases, with 8 bases sitting between them. The CDR3 here is CASSQDGHSYTF. The CDR3 DNA reads TGTGCCAGCAGCCAAGACGGACATAGCTACACCTTC.

V gene TRBV19 combines with J gene TRBJ2-6; unclear D gene. The CDR3 extends over 16 amino acids. V lost 5 bases and J lost 0, with 11 bases in between. The V gene's germline CDR1 is LNHDA and CDR2 SQIVND (reference sequence). CDR3 in amino acids: CASSFGKVSGANVLTF. The CDR3, as DNA: TGTGCCAGTAGTTTCGGCAAGGTCTCTGGGGCCAACGTCCTGACTTTC.

The gene calls are TRBV28 and TRBJ2-7; TRBD1 is a possible D gene (6 bases). The V and J ends lost 7 bases and 5 bases respectively, with 15 bases between them. The CDR3 contains 13 residues. Germline lookup yields CDR1 MDHEN and CDR2 SYDVKM. The CDR3 spells CASKSTRDNEQYF. CDR3 nucleotide sequence: TGTGCCAGCAAATCCACCCGGGACAACGAGCAGTACTTC.

The chain links TRBV28 to TRBJ1-4, with D unclear. This CDR3 comprises 12 residues. The V end lost 3 bases, the J end lost 8 bases, and 7 bases lay between the germline ends. Germline-derived CDR1 and CDR2 are MDHEN and SYDVKM. The DNA for the CDR3 is TGTGCCAGCAGTTTGGATCCGGAAAAACTGTTTTTT. It encodes CASSLDPEKLFF.

This clone was recorded a few times. CDR3 loop: CASRVGQITGELFF. The CDR3 DNA follows: TGTGCCAGTAGGGTGGGACAAATCACCGGGGAGCTGTTTTTT. This chain uses TRBV19 with TRBJ2-2; D may be TRBD1 (6 bases). V was pared by 6 bases and J by 4 bases, with 12 bases between. Germline V gives CDR1 LNHDA, CDR2 SQIVND (reference sequence). This CDR3 spans 14 amino acids. Full variable domain (outside the CDR3, taken from reference TRBV19 and TRBJ2-2): DGGITQSPKYLFRKEGQNVTLSCEQNLNHDAMYWYRQDPGQGLRLIYYSQIVNDFQKGDIAEGYSVSREKKESFPLTVTSAQKNPTAFYLCASRVGQITGELFFGEGSRLTVL.

This chain uses TRBV20-1 with TRBJ2-1, with 7 bases aligning to TRBD2. CDR3 size: 14 residues. V was clipped by 3 bases and J by 4 bases; unmatched bases: 6. In germline, CDR1 is DFQATT, CDR2 SNEGSKA (reference sequence). The CDR3 DNA follows: TGCAGTGCTAGTTGGCTAGCGGATTACAATGAGCAGTTCTTC. It specifies CSASWLADYNEQFF.

The V gene is TRBV11-1, the J gene TRBJ2-1, with 11 bases identical to TRBD2. CDR1 and CDR2 from the germline V gene are SGHAT and FQDESV (reference sequence). CDR3 length: 16 residues. Trimming removed 5 bases from V and 3 bases from J; junction bases left unmatched: 6. The CDR3 protein is CASSPEGLADYNEQFF. For the CDR3, the DNA is TGTGCCAGCAGCCCGGAGGGACTAGCGGACTACAATGAGCAGTTCTTC.

This chain links TRBV11-3 with TRBJ2-5; D perhaps matches TRBD2 (5 bases). The CDR3 length is 15 residues. CDR1 and CDR2 (germline): SGHNT, YENEEA. With 1 base removed from V and 4 bases from J, the gap between germline ends came to 13 bases. The chain's CDR3 is CASSLGGSGSETQYF. The CDR3 coding sequence is TGTGCCAGCAGCTTAGGGGGATCGGGGTCAGAGACCCAGTACTTC.

V is TRBV7-8 and J is TRBJ2-3; no firm D call. CDR3 length: 14 amino acids. Trimming cost V 5 bases and J 4 bases, with 13 bases left between them. CDR1 and CDR2 (germline): SGHVS, FQNEAQ. CDR3 sequence (DNA): TGTGCCAGCAGCATGTCTAGAGTGGCAGATACGCAGTATTTT. Its protein is CASSMSRVADTQYF.

This chain uses TRBV7-3 with TRBJ2-1; 14 positions match TRBD2. V trimming: 1 base; J trimming: 7 bases; junction bases outside the gene matches: 3. CDR3 length: 16 residues. Germline lookup yields CDR1 SGHTA and CDR2 FQGTGA. The CDR3 loop reads CASSLIGTSGSNEQFF. The CDR3 DNA is TGTGCCAGCAGCTTAATCGGGACTAGCGGGAGTAATGAGCAGTTCTTC.

This chain connects TRBV9 to TRBJ2-3; D gene unclear. V was pared by 3 bases and J by 0 bases, with 14 bases between. There are 16 residues in the CDR3. CDR1 and CDR2 from the germline V gene are SGDLS and YYNGEE. CDR3 coding DNA: TGTGCCAGCAGCGGAAACGGAAGACCTAGCACAGATACGCAGTATTTT. It translates to CASSGNGRPSTDTQYF.

The chain links TRBV19 to TRBJ1-1; D gene unclear. Germline CDR1 is LNHDA and CDR2 is SQIVND (reference sequence). The CDR3 is 14 residues long. V was cut by 3 bases and J by 1 base, with 9 bases left in between. CDR3 residues: CASSIWFGNTEAFF. CDR3 in DNA: TGTGCCAGTAGTATTTGGTTCGGGAACACTGAAGCTTTCTTT.

This clone was detected once. The gene calls are TRBV3-1 (or the pseudogene TRBV3-2) and TRBJ1-6; 7 nucleotides agree with TRBD1. After removal of 1 base from V and 7 bases from J, the junction contained 1 base not matched to a gene. The CDR3 loop spans 14 amino acids. From germline, CDR1 is LGHDT and CDR2 YNNKEL (reference sequence). CDR3 residues: CASSQATGNSPLHF. The CDR3, as DNA: TGTGCCAGCAGCCAAGCGACAGGGAATTCACCCCTCCACTTT.

This clone was recorded a few times. This chain joins TRBV19 and TRBJ1-5, with TRBD1 as a possible D gene (6 bases). The CDR3 consists of 17 residues. The V end lost 4 bases, the J end lost 0 bases, and 16 bases lay between the germline ends. Per the germline V gene, CDR1 is LNHDA and CDR2 is SQIVND (reference sequence). The CDR3 sequence: CASSTPHYRDSNQPQHF. The CDR3 DNA is TGTGCCAGTAGTACCCCTCATTACAGGGATAGCAATCAGCCCCAGCATTTT.

This clone showed up just once. The chain has TRBV7-9 and TRBJ2-7; possible D gene TRBD1, 5 bases. CDR1 and CDR2 from the germline V gene are SEHNR and FQNEAQ (reference sequence). V lost 1 base, J lost 3 bases, and 7 bases lay in between. This CDR3 has 13 amino acids. Written as DNA, the CDR3 is TGTGCCAGCAGCTTAGTCACAGGCTACGAGCAGTACTTC. Translated: CASSLVTGYEQYF.

This chain uses TRBV19 with TRBJ1-4, with D possibly being TRBD1 (5 bases). The ends were cut back, 7 bases at V and 5 bases at J, with 14 bases in the middle. There are 14 residues in the CDR3. The germline gives CDR1 LNHDA, CDR2 SQIVND (reference sequence). In DNA form, the CDR3 reads TGTGCCAGTAAACCCAGGGACCTCAATGAAAAACTGTTTTTT. Amino acids: CASKPRDLNEKLFF.

This chain joins TRBV5-6 and TRBJ1-1; the D gene is possibly TRBD1 (5 bases). V was cut by 4 bases and J by 1 base, with 17 bases left in between. CDR3 length: 16 amino acids. Germline V gene data show CDR1 as SGHDT and CDR2 as YYEEEE. CDR3 protein: CASSPPYGGPNTEAFF. CDR3 nucleotides: TGTGCCAGCAGCCCCCCCTACGGGGGTCCGAACACTGAAGCTTTCTTT.

The chain uses TRBV9 and TRBJ1-1; maybe TRBD1 (5 bases). V shed 5 bases and J shed 0 bases, with 8 bases lying between them. Germline V gene data show CDR1 as SGDLS and CDR2 as YYNGEE. The CDR3 has 13 residues. CDR3 amino acids: CASSQGMNTEAFF. The CDR3 coding sequence is TGTGCCAGCAGTCAGGGAATGAACACTGAAGCTTTCTTT.

The chain uses TRBV5-6 and TRBJ2-1; D possibly corresponds to TRBD1 (5 bases). Germline CDR1 and CDR2: SGHDT and YYEEEE. V lost 3 bases and J 10 bases, leaving 14 bases between the germline ends. There are 13 residues in the CDR3. The CDR3 here is CASSWQGRREQFF. CDR3 DNA: TGTGCCAGCAGCTGGCAGGGCCGCCGCGAGCAGTTCTTC.

The V and J genes are TRBV28 and TRBJ2-1; a possible D gene is TRBD2 (6 bases). With 5 bases removed from V and 6 bases from J, the gap between germline ends came to 11 bases. Germline V CDR1 and CDR2: MDHEN, SYDVKM. The CDR3 consists of 13 residues. The CDR3 protein is CASSEGTFNEQFF. CDR3 bases: TGTGCCAGCAGTGAAGGGACTTTCAATGAGCAGTTCTTC.

The rearrangement uses TRBV19 and TRBJ2-2; D not certain. CDR3 size: 15 residues. The germline CDR1 and CDR2 sequences are LNHDA and SQIVND (reference sequence). Trimming pared 4 bases from V and 1 base from J, leaving 10 bases between. In DNA, the CDR3 is TGTGCCAGTAGTAGAACGGTCAGGAACACCGGGGAGCTGTTTTTT. It is translated as CASSRTVRNTGELFF.

The V and J genes are TRBV15 and TRBJ2-2, with D possibly being TRBD1 (7 bases). The CDR3 has 17 amino acids. V lost 3 bases, J lost 0 bases, and 14 bases lay in between. Germline assignment: CDR1 LNHNV and CDR2 YYDKDF (reference sequence). The CDR3 nucleotides read TGTGCCACCAGCAGGGACACAGGGGAGGCGAACACCGGGGAGCTGTTTTTT. Translated, it gives CATSRDTGEANTGELFF.

J is TRBJ2-5 and V is TRBV2, with unresolved D. V was cut by 7 bases and J by 5 bases, with 8 bases left in between. From germline, CDR1 is SNHLY and CDR2 FYNNEI. The CDR3 covers 11 residues. The CDR3: CASTDVETQYF. The CDR3 DNA follows: TGTGCCAGCACCGATGTGGAGACCCAGTACTTC.